This is a list of T cell receptor beta chains from one sample in a study of cytomegalovirus exposure and HLA in healthy donors. Profiled with immunoSEQ multiplex PCR; TCRdb holds only in-frame clones, not every one. The repertoire consists of about 250,000 clones, with around 66% occurring once and the leading ten covering around 2.3%. Material: PBMCs. The receptor source for this set is a female donor in good health and CMV-seronegative. Each CDR3 is given with its conserved first and last residue. Fields, in order: V gene, clone size, J gene, D gene, CDR3 DNA, CDR3 protein. The D gene is left open where the match is weak. Clone size is given for some rows only: seen once, a few or many times, or a class if the clone is expanded.

v_call: TRBV5-1
clone_size: .
j_call: TRBJ2-1
d_call: TRBD2
cdr3_nt: TGCGCCAGCAGCTTGGCCAGGCGGGAGAAAGGCAATGAGCAGTTCTTC
cdr3_aa: CASSLARREKGNEQFF

v_call: TRBV6-5
clone_size: .
j_call: TRBJ2-5
d_call: .
cdr3_nt: TGTGCCAGCACCAGAGGGGGGGGAGAGACCCAGTACTTC
cdr3_aa: CASTRGGGETQYF

v_call: TRBV6-6
clone_size: .
j_call: TRBJ2-5
d_call: TRBD1
cdr3_nt: TGTGCCAGCACTTCTCTCTCAGGGGGAGAGACCCAGTACTTC
cdr3_aa: CASTSLSGGETQYF

v_call: TRBV2
clone_size: .
j_call: TRBJ2-3
d_call: TRBD2
cdr3_nt: TGTGCCAGCAGGCTAGCGGGAGGCACAGATACGCAGTATTTT
cdr3_aa: CASRLAGGTDTQYF

v_call: TRBV6-4
clone_size: .
j_call: TRBJ2-1
d_call: TRBD1
cdr3_nt: TGTGCCAGCAGTGAGTCGGGGGGACAGGGCTCCTACAATGAGCAGTTCTTC
cdr3_aa: CASSESGGQGSYNEQFF

v_call: TRBV4-1
clone_size: .
j_call: TRBJ2-5
d_call: TRBD2
cdr3_nt: TGCGCCAGCAGCTTTACTAGCGGCCAAGAGACCCAGTACTTC
cdr3_aa: CASSFTSGQETQYF

v_call: TRBV9
clone_size: few
j_call: TRBJ2-1
d_call: TRBD2
cdr3_nt: TGTGCCAGCAGCGTAGTGGGCGGGAGGGGAGGGAATGAGCAGTTCTTC
cdr3_aa: CASSVVGGRGGNEQFF

v_call: TRBV5-1
clone_size: once
j_call: TRBJ1-4
d_call: TRBD1
cdr3_nt: TGCGCCAGCAGCTTCGGCGGACAGGGGGGCGAAAAACTGTTTTTT
cdr3_aa: CASSFGGQGGEKLFF

v_call: TRBV28
clone_size: .
j_call: TRBJ1-5
d_call: .
cdr3_nt: TGTGCCAGCAGGATCCCTGGGGGGCAGCCCCAGCATTTT
cdr3_aa: CASRIPGGQPQHF

v_call: TRBV11-2
clone_size: .
j_call: TRBJ2-7
d_call: .
cdr3_nt: TGTGCCAGCAGCTTAACCGGCGACAGACGGTACGAGCAGTACTTC
cdr3_aa: CASSLTGDRRYEQYF

v_call: TRBV7-8
clone_size: .
j_call: TRBJ2-7
d_call: TRBD2
cdr3_nt: TGTGCCAGCAGCTTGCGACTAGCGGAGGCGGGGGAGCAGTACTTC
cdr3_aa: CASSLRLAEAGEQYF

v_call: TRBV7-8
clone_size: .
j_call: TRBJ1-3
d_call: .
cdr3_nt: TGTGCCAGCAGCCCTTCGACAGGAGGAAACACCATATATTTT
cdr3_aa: CASSPSTGGNTIYF

v_call: TRBV6-6
clone_size: .
j_call: TRBJ2-1
d_call: .
cdr3_nt: TGTGCCAGCAGTTACGCCAGTACCTACAATGAGCAGTTCTTC
cdr3_aa: CASSYASTYNEQFF

v_call: TRBV7-2
clone_size: .
j_call: TRBJ2-3
d_call: TRBD2
cdr3_nt: TGTGCCAGCAGCCATTGGACTAGCGGGAGAGGGGGAGATACGCAGTATTTT
cdr3_aa: CASSHWTSGRGGDTQYF

v_call: TRBV6-1
clone_size: .
j_call: TRBJ1-4
d_call: .
cdr3_nt: TGTGCCAGCAGTGAAAGGGGTAGGGGAGAAAAACTGTTTTTT
cdr3_aa: CASSERGRGEKLFF

v_call: TRBV19
clone_size: .
j_call: TRBJ2-7
d_call: .
cdr3_nt: TGTGCCAGTAGTGCAACTAGGTTCCCCTACGAGCAGTACTTC
cdr3_aa: CASSATRFPYEQYF

v_call: TRBV7-9
clone_size: .
j_call: TRBJ2-4
d_call: TRBD1
cdr3_nt: TGTGCCAGCAGCTGGGACAGGGATTGGGGTCACATTCAGTACTTC
cdr3_aa: CASSWDRDWGHIQYF

v_call: TRBV12-5
clone_size: .
j_call: TRBJ2-7
d_call: .
cdr3_nt: TGTGCTAGTGGTGCCCCTTTAAGCTCAGGGAGGTCCTACGAGCAGTACTTC
cdr3_aa: CASGAPLSSGRSYEQYF

v_call: TRBV28
clone_size: .
j_call: TRBJ2-5
d_call: .
cdr3_nt: TGTGCCAGCAGATGGGGGCCGGGGGAGACCCAGTACTTC
cdr3_aa: CASRWGPGETQYF

v_call: TRBV6-1
clone_size: .
j_call: TRBJ2-7
d_call: .
cdr3_nt: TGTGCCAGCAGTGAGGGGGGTTATTTCCAAATCCTAACCTACGAGCAGTACTTC
cdr3_aa: CASSEGGYFQILTYEQYF

v_call: TRBV9
clone_size: few
j_call: TRBJ2-1
d_call: TRBD1
cdr3_nt: TGTGCCAGCAGCGTCGGGAGCGTTTACCGGGACAGGGGCGATGAGCAGTTCTTC
cdr3_aa: CASSVGSVYRDRGDEQFF

v_call: TRBV7-9
clone_size: few
j_call: TRBJ2-7
d_call: .
cdr3_nt: TGTGCCACTACGCTAAACTACGAGCAGTACTTC
cdr3_aa: CATTLNYEQYF

v_call: TRBV19
clone_size: .
j_call: TRBJ1-5
d_call: .
cdr3_nt: TGTGCCAGTAGCCAACCAAGAGGAGGCAATCAGCCCCAGCATTTT
cdr3_aa: CASSQPRGGNQPQHF

v_call: TRBV9
clone_size: .
j_call: TRBJ2-7
d_call: .
cdr3_nt: TGTGCCAGCAGCGTAGAGGGGCGAGGCGAGCAGTACTTC
cdr3_aa: CASSVEGRGEQYF

v_call: TRBV18
clone_size: .
j_call: TRBJ2-3
d_call: .
cdr3_nt: TGTGCCAGCTCACCTGAAACTAGCCTTGTCACAGATACGCAGTATTTT
cdr3_aa: CASSPETSLVTDTQYF

v_call: TRBV6-5
clone_size: few
j_call: TRBJ1-1
d_call: .
cdr3_nt: TGTGCCAGCAGTTACGGGCAGGCCACTGAAGCTTTCTTT
cdr3_aa: CASSYGQATEAFF

v_call: TRBV11-2
clone_size: .
j_call: TRBJ2-5
d_call: .
cdr3_nt: TGTGCCAGCAGCTTAGATGGGCTAGCGAGGGAGACCCAGTACTTC
cdr3_aa: CASSLDGLARETQYF

v_call: TRBV10-3
clone_size: .
j_call: TRBJ2-7
d_call: .
cdr3_nt: TGTGCCATCAGTGAGCTGGGGGCGAGGGACGAGCAGTACTTC
cdr3_aa: CAISELGARDEQYF

v_call: TRBV2
clone_size: .
j_call: TRBJ2-3
d_call: TRBD2
cdr3_nt: TGTGCCAGCAGTGGGCTAGCGGGTTCCGAAACCCCCTCCGATACGCAGTATTTT
cdr3_aa: CASSGLAGSETPSDTQYF

v_call: TRBV7-9
clone_size: few
j_call: TRBJ2-7
d_call: .
cdr3_nt: TGTTCCAGCAGCTTCGGCTCCTACGAGCAGTACTTC
cdr3_aa: CSSSFGSYEQYF

v_call: TRBV9
clone_size: .
j_call: TRBJ1-5
d_call: .
cdr3_nt: TGTGCCAGCAGCGTAGCCCCCACGGAGGGCGCGGGAGGATTTAGCGATCAGCCCCAGCATTTT
cdr3_aa: CASSVAPTEGAGGFSDQPQHF

v_call: TRBV7-9
clone_size: .
j_call: TRBJ2-3
d_call: .
cdr3_nt: TGTTCCAGCAGATCCCGGGGCACAGATACGCAGTATTTT
cdr3_aa: CSSRSRGTDTQYF

v_call: TRBV11-3
clone_size: .
j_call: TRBJ2-1
d_call: TRBD2
cdr3_nt: TGTGCCAGCAGCACGAGGACTAGCGGGAGTAATGAGCAGTTCTTC
cdr3_aa: CASSTRTSGSNEQFF

v_call: TRBV10-3
clone_size: .
j_call: TRBJ2-2
d_call: .
cdr3_nt: TGTGCCATCAGCTTGACAGAAAACACCGGGGAGCTGTTTTTT
cdr3_aa: CAISLTENTGELFF

v_call: TRBV6-1
clone_size: .
j_call: TRBJ1-1
d_call: .
cdr3_nt: TGTGCCAGCAGATCAGGGGTCGTGGTCACTGAAGCTTTCTTT
cdr3_aa: CASRSGVVVTEAFF

v_call: TRBV5-1
clone_size: .
j_call: TRBJ2-7
d_call: .
cdr3_nt: TGCGCCAGCAGCTTGGGTAGGGGTGATAGGCAGTACTTC
cdr3_aa: CASSLGRGDRQYF

v_call: TRBV5-6
clone_size: .
j_call: TRBJ2-7
d_call: TRBD2
cdr3_nt: TGTGCCAGCAGCTTGGGTGGACTAGCCTCATACTACGAGCAGTACTTC
cdr3_aa: CASSLGGLASYYEQYF

v_call: TRBV19
clone_size: .
j_call: TRBJ1-2
d_call: .
cdr3_nt: TGTGCCAGTAGCTCCCCGGACAAAGCTAACTATGGCTACACCTTC
cdr3_aa: CASSSPDKANYGYTF

v_call: TRBV9
clone_size: few
j_call: TRBJ2-2
d_call: .
cdr3_nt: TGTGCCAGCAGTCAAGCTATGAGCACCGGGGAGCTGTTTTTT
cdr3_aa: CASSQAMSTGELFF

v_call: TRBV5-1
clone_size: .
j_call: TRBJ1-4
d_call: TRBD1
cdr3_nt: TGCGCCAGCAGCTTGGCGGACAGGACTAATGAAAAACTGTTTTTT
cdr3_aa: CASSLADRTNEKLFF

v_call: TRBV10-1
clone_size: .
j_call: TRBJ2-2
d_call: TRBD1
cdr3_nt: TGCGCCAGCAGTATTAGGGGGCGGAGAACCGGGGAGCTGTTTTTT
cdr3_aa: CASSIRGRRTGELFF

v_call: TRBV11-2
clone_size: .
j_call: TRBJ1-4
d_call: .
cdr3_nt: TGTGCCAGCAGCTTGATTAGAGGGAAAACTAATGAAAAACTGTTTTTT
cdr3_aa: CASSLIRGKTNEKLFF

v_call: TRBV13
clone_size: .
j_call: TRBJ2-7
d_call: TRBD1
cdr3_nt: TGTGCCAGCAGATCCGGACAGGGCGCCTACGAGCAGTACTTC
cdr3_aa: CASRSGQGAYEQYF

v_call: TRBV28
clone_size: .
j_call: TRBJ2-1
d_call: .
cdr3_nt: TGTGCCAGCAGCCGGCAAATGGGGAGTATCGATGAGCAGTTCTTC
cdr3_aa: CASSRQMGSIDEQFF

v_call: TRBV30
clone_size: .
j_call: TRBJ2-7
d_call: TRBD2
cdr3_nt: TGTGCCTGGAGTGTTGGAGCGGGAGTCGACGAGCAGTACTTC
cdr3_aa: CAWSVGAGVDEQYF

v_call: TRBV6-5
clone_size: .
j_call: TRBJ2-5
d_call: TRBD1
cdr3_nt: TGTGCCACAAAGACAGGGGGACGTGAGACCCAGTACTTC
cdr3_aa: CATKTGGRETQYF

v_call: TRBV27
clone_size: once
j_call: TRBJ2-2
d_call: .
cdr3_nt: TGTGCCAGCAGTTCCACGGGTCGGGAGCTGTTTTTT
cdr3_aa: CASSSTGRELFF

v_call: TRBV4-2
clone_size: .
j_call: TRBJ2-7
d_call: TRBD2
cdr3_nt: TGTGCCAGCAGCCAAGCCGCTGGACTAGCGGGAGCTTGGGAGCAGTACTTC
cdr3_aa: CASSQAAGLAGAWEQYF

v_call: TRBV5-1
clone_size: .
j_call: TRBJ2-1
d_call: TRBD1
cdr3_nt: TGCGCCAGCACGGGGACAGGGTACAATGAGCAGTTCTTC
cdr3_aa: CASTGTGYNEQFF

v_call: TRBV27
clone_size: once
j_call: TRBJ2-7
d_call: TRBD2
cdr3_nt: TGTGCCAGCAGGAGCGGGAGGGTGCAGTACTTC
cdr3_aa: CASRSGRVQYF